This record covers a single TCR beta chain. Antigen: not known. Healthy donors had no documented immune events, such as infections, while sampled. Only in-frame clones appear in the TCRdb table, and some are missing; sequencing was by immunoSEQ multiplex PCR. In the table there are some 95,000 clones, around 90% of which are singletons. The record originates from a study of identifying expanded T cells in peripheral blood. Notes on the study in general: Clone count variance between roughly 2-week samples rose with total template count. Technical replicates showed about 1.2 changed clones; approximately two weeks 15 to 20; four weeks 19.

The germline V gene has CDR1 SGHVS and CDR2 FQNEAQ. J gave up 3 bases and V 3 bases, and 7 bases lay outside the gene matches. The CDR3 runs to 16 residues. The V call is TRBV7-8, the J call TRBJ1-2; 10 positions agree with TRBD1. Sequencing input: blood. The TCR was taken from a person aged 18 to 70 in good health. The DNA for the CDR3 is TGTGCCAGCAGCTTCTCTGGGACAGGGGAAGACTATGGCTACACCTTC. Translation: CASSFSGTGEDYGYTF.